Detailed here is one TCR beta chain. This sample is part of a study of PD-1 blockade in classical Hodgkin lymphoma. Clones were read by immunoSEQ multiplex PCR, and TCRdb kept only the in-frame ones, dropping some. The table includes some 23,000 clones, 60% to 85% detected once. The junction had 2 bases not matched to a gene; V was cut back by 7 bases and J by 4 bases. CDR1 MNHEY and CDR2 SVGAGI come from the germline V gene. The CDR3 contains 13 residues. Each patient experienced a relapse that followed autologous stem cell transplantation, and brentuximab vedotin exposure varied. This receptor was taken from a human donor with classical Hodgkin lymphoma. This specimen was peripheral blood mononuclear cells (PBMCs), taken before the second cycle of nivolumab. The chain joins TRBV6-5 to TRBJ1-5; the match to TRBD1 covers 9 bases. The CDR3 sequence: CASKDRGNQPQHF. CDR3 coding DNA: TGTGCCAGCAAAGACAGGGGGAATCAGCCCCAGCATTTT.